This T cell receptor (beta chain) comes out of a study of CD8+CD57+ T cells in acquired aplastic anemia (dated 2018 in TCRdb). With regard to the full study: Extracted DNA from sorted CD4+ and CD8+ cells averaged 3.2 ug, ranging from 0.2 to 27.4 ug. CD8+CD57+ expansion was defined as a frequency above the mean frequency observed in healthy subjects. General findings and caveats noted by the study authors: Between patients and healthy controls, no significant difference in CD8+ Simpson's diversity was found (P=0.060). Although roughly 30 CD8+ CDR3 sequences were shared by patients and controls, these sequences appeared highly expressed in patients and within the immunodominant clones of patients.

Genomic DNA served as template for TCR beta VDJ combination and CDR3 sequence profiling. An Illumina HiSeq 2000 was the platform used for TCR repertoire sequencing. The study's processing was this. TRBV/TRBJ rearrangement plots, CDR3 size and DJ length profiles, and Simpson's diversity index were used to evaluate the repertoires. The most abundant DNA sequence in the deep sequencing data was defined as the immunodominant clone. CDR3 amino acid sequences were checked for sharing between subjects and were compared against published repertoires and the VDJdb database. TCRdb passed the public sequencing reads through fastp at Q25 and MiXCR, retaining productive beta sequences. Rows with a matching CDR3 protein are joined into one entry that keeps the most common DNA and genes. TCRdb's processing, not the authors' own work, is the source of the V and J calls. The sample records fewer than 200,000 distinct CDR3 sequences, less than 50% of which are singletons. Together, the top ten hold roughly 2% of the sample.

Concerning this clonotype: This receptor's antigen is unknown. Base qualities are not provided; no much larger clone lies one nucleotide away.

The CDR3 measures 15 amino acids from cysteine to phenylalanine. Left in the record is the CDR3 DNA by itself, 45 bases read in frame from the first base. Reading the germline V gene gives CDR1 KGHDR and CDR2 SFDVKD. V and J lose 3 bases and 4 bases, and a span of 12 bases separates them. Patients chosen for sequencing had shown expansion of CD8+CD57+ cells by flow cytometry. Severe acquired aplastic anemia was diagnosed in all patients according to International Study of Aplastic Anemia and Agranulocytosis and Camitta criteria. At the time blood was sampled, none of the patients had received any therapy. In the study, sorted CD4+ and CD8+ blood T cells from patients with severe aplastic anemia and from healthy subjects underwent deep sequencing of TCR repertoires. Patients were enrolled under clinicaltrials.gov protocols 00001620, 01623167, 00001397, 00071045, 00081523 and 00961064 in the USA. Ficoll-Paque density gradient centrifugation was used to isolate peripheral blood mononuclear cells. Before DNA extraction, CD4+ and CD8+ T cells were sorted with FACS or magnetic beads.

This TCR derives from a human donor with aplastic anemia. The sequenced sample consisted of sorted CD4+, CD8+, or CD8+CD57+ T cells (not recorded which) from PBMCs. The chain is assembled from TRBV24-1 and TRBJ1-5, with no confident D gene call. The CDR3 region has the sequence CATSDPTSPNQPQHF. The nucleotide sequence is TGTGCCACCAGTGATCCGACCTCCCCTAATCAGCCCCAGCATTTT.